Below are 18 T cell receptor beta chains sequenced from a single sample in a study of beta chain features in type 1 diabetes. Since all of the isolated RNA was reverse transcribed, expressed TCRB transcripts were what got sequenced. TCRdb keeps only in-frame clones here, not all; method: immunoSEQ multiplex PCR. This table has roughly 610,000 clones, about 14% appearing once. Specimen: naive CD4+ T cells from blood. All receptors come from a man aged 18 to 35 in good health.

A few counts support this clone. The chain uses TRBV11-3 and TRBJ2-1, with D unclear. Trimming removed 3 bases from V and 10 bases from J, with 7 bases in between. Germline assignment: CDR1 SGHNT and CDR2 YENEEA. The CDR3 is 11 residues long. The CDR3 sequence is CASSLGPEQFF. The CDR3 nucleotides read TGTGCCAGCAGCTTGGGTCCAGAGCAGTTCTTC. Based on the CDR3 plus reference TRBV11-3 and TRBJ2-1, the full variable domain is EAGVVQSPRYKIIEKKQPVAFWCNPISGHNTLYWYLQNLGQGPELLIRYENEEAVDDSQLPKDRFSAERLKGVDSTLKIQPAELGDSAVYLCASSLGPEQFFGPGTRLTVL.

The V call is TRBV5-1, the J call TRBJ1-4, with D maybe TRBD1 (6 bases). This CDR3 region has 13 residues. The V end lost 4 bases, the J end lost 8 bases, and 12 bases lay between the germline ends. The V gene's germline CDR1 is SGHRS and CDR2 YFSETQ. The CDR3 sequence: CASSAGTREKLFF. The CDR3 coding sequence is TGCGCCAGCAGCGCGGGGACACGGGAAAAACTGTTTTTT.

This rearrangement joins TRBV28 to TRBJ1-5; D remains unclear. The CDR3 runs to 14 residues. The V and J ends lost 6 bases and 3 bases respectively, with 12 bases between them. The germline CDR1 and CDR2 sequences are MDHEN and SYDVKM. The CDR3 coding sequence is TGTGCCAGCAGACTTGGACGGAACAATCAGCCCCAGCATTTT. Translated, it gives CASRLGRNNQPQHF.

This clone has just a few counts. This chain joins TRBV9 and TRBJ2-1; 9 nucleotides match TRBD1. Trimming cost V 3 bases and J 1 base; bases outside gene matches: 2. CDR3 length equals 15 residues. In germline, CDR1 is SGDLS, CDR2 YYNGEE. Written as DNA, the CDR3 is TGTGCCAGCAGCGCCGGACAGGGGTCCTACAATGAGCAGTTCTTC. Translation: CASSAGQGSYNEQFF.

The V call is TRBV7-3, the J call TRBJ2-7, with D possibly TRBD1 on 6 matching bases. The CDR3 runs 13 residues. The germline CDR1 and CDR2 sequences are SGHTA and FQGTGA. The V end lost 1 base, the J end lost 3 bases, and 7 bases lay between the germline ends. The chain's CDR3 is CASSLNRDYEQYF. As DNA, the CDR3 is TGTGCCAGCAGCTTAAACAGGGACTACGAGCAGTACTTC.

The gene calls are TRBV15 and TRBJ1-5; D is perhaps TRBD1 (6 bases). The CDR3 is made up of 13 amino acids. Looked up from germline, CDR1 is LNHNV and CDR2 is YYDKDF (reference sequence). The V and J ends lost 6 bases and 7 bases respectively, with 13 bases between them. DNA for the CDR3: TGTGCCACCAGGTCCAGGGGCGGGCAGCCCCAGCATTTT. It encodes CATRSRGGQPQHF.

The J gene is TRBJ2-3, the V gene TRBV7-2; 7 positions agree with TRBD2. Looked up from germline, CDR1 is SGHTA and CDR2 is FQGNSA. The CDR3 is made up of 16 amino acids. The V gene end was trimmed by 0 bases and the J gene end by 2 bases; junction bases not matched to a gene: 5. CDR3 sequence reads: CASSLAPSGITDTQYF. The DNA of the CDR3 is TGTGCCAGCAGCTTAGCGCCTAGCGGAATCACAGATACGCAGTATTTT.

The chain couples TRBV28 to TRBJ2-5, with D perhaps matching TRBD1 (6 bases). Germline assignment: CDR1 MDHEN and CDR2 SYDVKM. V was cut by 2 bases and J by 9 bases, with 13 bases left in between. CDR3 size: 13 residues. CDR3 protein: CASSLGGYAAQYF. Written as DNA, the CDR3 is TGTGCCAGCAGTTTAGGGGGCTACGCGGCCCAGTACTTC. Drawing the rest from reference TRBV28 and TRBJ2-5, the complete variable domain is DVKVTQSSRYLVKRTGEKVFLECVQDMDHENMFWYRQDPGLGLRLIYFSYDVKMKEKGDIPEGYSVSREKKERFSLILESASTNQTSMYLCASSLGGYAAQYFGPGTRLLVL.

This clone has more than one count but fewer than ten. The chain links TRBV5-1 to TRBJ2-5; 11 bases fit TRBD2. J gave up 2 bases and V 4 bases, and 7 bases lay outside the gene matches. Germline V lookup: CDR1 SGHRS, CDR2 YFSETQ. This CDR3 spans 16 amino acids. CDR3 DNA sequence: TGCGCCAGCAGCCCCGGGACTAGCGGATTTCAAGAGACCCAGTACTTC. Its translation: CASSPGTSGFQETQYF.

The V and J genes are TRBV9 and TRBJ2-2; D is possibly TRBD2 (6 bases). Trimming cost V 6 bases and J 7 bases, with 19 bases left between them. Per germline, CDR1 SGDLS and CDR2 YYNGEE. The CDR3 contains 15 residues. Here the CDR3 reads CASTPPGRNHGELFF. The DNA for the CDR3 is TGTGCCAGCACCCCGCCGGGGAGGAACCACGGGGAGCTGTTTTTT.

This clone has only a few counts. Other DNA variants within this sample encode the same CDR3. This CDR3 reads CASSFKGYGYTF. In DNA, the CDR3 is TGTGCCAGCAGTTTTAAGGGATATGGCTACACCTTC. V usage is TRBV28 and J usage is TRBJ1-2; D is unresolved. Trimming shortened V by 3 bases and J by 5 bases, and 7 bases separated the two germline ends. Germline CDR1 and CDR2: MDHEN and SYDVKM. This CDR3 has 12 amino acids.

V and J are TRBV28 and TRBJ2-1; D gene ambiguous. V lost 7 bases to trimming and J lost 3 bases, with 13 bases between them. CDR1 and CDR2 from the germline V gene are MDHEN and SYDVKM. This CDR3 contains 14 residues. The CDR3 sequence: CASTPGPSYNEQFF. The CDR3 coding sequence is TGTGCCAGCACTCCCGGGCCGAGCTACAATGAGCAGTTCTTC.

This chain connects TRBV12-2 to TRBJ1-1; the DNA was not used to check the table's D call, TRBD1. TRBV12-2 is termed a pseudogene. The CDR3 contains 14 residues. Here the CDR3 DNA reads TGTGCAAGTCGCTTAAGACAGATGAACACTGAAGCTTTCTTT. Translating it yields CASRLRQMNTEAFF.

V gene TRBV10-3 combines with J gene TRBJ2-2, with 11 bases matching TRBD2. Germline values: CDR1 ENHRY, CDR2 SYGVKD. The CDR3 length is 17 residues. The V segment lost 11 bases and the J segment 5 bases; nucleotides outside the gene matches: 16. The DNA for the CDR3 is TGTGCCGTCTCCGTTAGCGGGGGGGCCCCGAGGACCGGGGAGCTGTTTTTT. As protein: CAVSVSGGAPRTGELFF.

This clone was found once. The chain links TRBV6-5 to TRBJ1-5, with a weak D call TRBD1 (5 bases). Germline CDR1 reads MNHEY; CDR2 reads SVGAGI. The CDR3 covers 13 residues. Trimming stripped 4 bases from V and 7 bases from J, with 11 bases between. CDR3 in amino acids: CASSLRPGQPQHF. The CDR3 nucleotides read TGTGCCAGCAGTTTACGACCAGGGCAGCCCCAGCATTTT.

The rearrangement joins TRBV6-5 to TRBJ2-1; weak D call: TRBD2 (5 bases). The CDR3 is 13 amino acids. The V gene lost 6 bases and the J gene lost 6 bases, with 12 bases spanning the gap. Germline lookup yields CDR1 MNHEY and CDR2 SVGAGI. The DNA for the CDR3 is TGTGCCAGCAGACGGACTGGGCCCAATGAGCAGTTCTTC. Protein sequence: CASRRTGPNEQFF.

V and J are TRBV28 and TRBJ2-5; possibly TRBD2 for D (6 bases). V lost 5 bases, J lost 0 bases, and 13 bases lay in between. Per the germline V gene, CDR1 is MDHEN and CDR2 is SYDVKM. There are 15 residues in the CDR3. The CDR3 DNA reads as TGTGCCAGCAGTCTCGGGACTGAGTACCAAGAGACCCAGTACTTC. It is translated as CASSLGTEYQETQYF.

This clone has only a few counts. This chain connects TRBV5-6 to TRBJ1-3; 7 positions match TRBD1. Trimming cost V 0 bases and J 0 bases; bases outside gene matches: 9. The CDR3 is 18 residues long. Germline V gene data show CDR1 as SGHDT and CDR2 as YYEEEE. The CDR3 bases are TGTGCCAGCAGCTTGGAGGTGGGGACAGTTCACTCTGGAAACACCATATATTTT. Its protein product is CASSLEVGTVHSGNTIYF.